Each of the 23 T cell receptor beta chains below was sequenced from the same sample in a study of shared clonotypes between healthy human individuals. The repertoire was sequenced with immunoSEQ multiplex PCR; TCRdb's copy has only in-frame clones and lacks some. The data hold roughly 810,000 clones, with 96% observed a single time. Terminally differentiated effector memory CD45RA+ cells were left out of the naive CD8 fraction, which was CD45RO-negative and positively selected for CCR7. The source material was naive CD8+ T cells sorted from blood. Source of these receptors: a young man in good health.

About this clone: At one boundary the junction diverges from the germline segment, which might be a read error. This rearrangement joins TRBV6-4 to TRBJ2-1; TRBD2 might be the D (5 bases). The germline gives CDR1 MRHNA, CDR2 SNTAGT. The CDR3 spans 15 residues. The CDR3 spells CASSDSSGGPYEQFF. The CDR3 region has the DNA TGTGCCAGCAGCGACTCAAGCGGAGGCCCCTATGAGCAGTTCTTC.

This rearrangement joins TRBV28 to TRBJ2-3; D gene unclear. This CDR3 contains 15 residues. Germline V gives CDR1 MDHEN, CDR2 SYDVKM. V lost 4 bases, J lost 0 bases, and 11 bases lay in between. This CDR3 is CASSYRPTSTDTQYF. The CDR3 DNA sequence: TGTGCCAGCAGTTACCGTCCCACAAGCACAGATACGCAGTATTTT.

J is TRBJ2-7 and V is TRBV7-9, with D maybe TRBD1 (6 bases). Trimming shortened V by 10 bases and J by 5 bases, and 12 bases separated the two germline ends. The CDR3 has 11 residues. Germline V CDR1 and CDR2: SEHNR, FQNEAQ (reference sequence). CDR3: CATLGGNEQYF. CDR3 bases: TGTGCCACCCTAGGGGGTAACGAGCAGTACTTC.

The chain uses TRBV10-1 and TRBJ2-5; D is ambiguous. The CDR3 contains 13 residues. The germline CDR1 and CDR2 sequences are WNHNN and SYGVQD (reference sequence). Trimming pared 0 bases from V and 0 bases from J, leaving 2 bases between. The CDR3 DNA is TGCGCCAGCAGTGAGTCCAACCAAGAGACCCAGTACTTC. Translating it yields CASSESNQETQYF.

V is TRBV28 and J is TRBJ2-5; possibly TRBD1 for D (6 bases). The germline CDR1 and CDR2 sequences are MDHEN and SYDVKM. CDR3 size: 13 residues. Trimming stripped 4 bases from V and 4 bases from J, with 10 bases between. The CDR3 region has the DNA TGTGCCAGCAGTTCCCTGACAGGAGAGACCCAGTACTTC. This codes for CASSSLTGETQYF.

This chain connects TRBV2 to TRBJ1-2; TRBD1 might be the D (6 bases). Trimming pared 3 bases from V and 4 bases from J, leaving 9 bases between. Germline V gene lookup returns CDR1 SNHLY and CDR2 FYNNEI. The CDR3 loop spans 13 amino acids. The CDR3 bases are TGTGCCAGCAGTGACCGGACAGCCTATGGCTACACCTTC. It specifies CASSDRTAYGYTF.

V gene TRBV13 combines with J gene TRBJ2-7; D is perhaps TRBD1 (5 bases). The length of the CDR3 is 13 residues. CDR1 PRHDT and CDR2 FYEKMQ come from the germline V gene (reference sequence). V lost 3 bases and J 5 bases, leaving 11 bases between the germline ends. As DNA, the CDR3 is TGTGCCAGCAGCTTTTTCAGGGTTCACGAGCAGTACTTC. Protein sequence: CASSFFRVHEQYF.

This clone was counted once. The rearrangement joins TRBV27 to TRBJ2-7; D unclear. The CDR3 has 13 residues. V was trimmed by 5 bases and J by 7 bases, leaving 15 bases between them. Looked up from germline, CDR1 is MNHEY and CDR2 is SMNVEV (reference sequence). The chain's CDR3 is CASSPLDGIEQYF. The CDR3 DNA reads as TGTGCCAGCAGTCCCCTCGATGGTATTGAGCAGTACTTC.

The chain links TRBV29-1 to TRBJ2-3; 14 bases fit TRBD2. CDR1 and CDR2 from the germline V gene are SQVTM and ANQGSEA. After removal of 7 bases from V and 6 bases from J, the junction contained 6 bases not matched to a gene. The CDR3 runs to 14 residues. The CDR3 here is CSGRLAGGPDTQYF. The CDR3 coding sequence is TGCAGCGGAAGACTAGCGGGAGGGCCCGATACGCAGTATTTT.

CDR3 residues: CASSEGADYEQYF. CDR3 nucleotides: TGTGCCAGCAGTGAAGGTGCGGACTACGAGCAGTACTTC. The chain combines TRBV25-1 with TRBJ2-7, with D unresolved. The germline V gene encodes CDR1 MGHDK and CDR2 SYGVNS. Trimming cost V 2 bases and J 3 bases, with 8 bases left between them. This CDR3 spans 13 amino acids.

The V gene is TRBV6-6, the J gene TRBJ1-1; the D gene is possibly TRBD1 (5 bases). Trimming took 4 bases from V and 0 from J, leaving 6 bases between them. Germline V gene sequence: CDR1 MNHNY, CDR2 SVGAGI (reference sequence). The CDR3 extends over 13 amino acids. The CDR3 is CASSWGLNTEAFF. The CDR3 DNA reads as TGTGCCAGCAGTTGGGGGTTGAACACTGAAGCTTTCTTT.

The rearrangement joins TRBV6-6 to TRBJ2-7, with unresolved D. V was cut by 0 bases and J by 3 bases, with 9 bases left in between. Germline CDR1 reads MNHNY; CDR2 reads SVGAGI (reference sequence). The CDR3 spans 14 residues. CDR3 amino acids: CASSYSRPGYEQYF. CDR3 in DNA: TGTGCCAGCAGTTACTCTCGGCCGGGCTACGAGCAGTACTTC.

V gene TRBV21-1 combines with J gene TRBJ2-5; the D call TRBD1 from the table was never checked on the DNA. TRBV21-1 is marked as a pseudogene. The CDR3 covers 16 residues. The CDR3 nucleotides are TGTGCCAGCAGCCAGTACAGGGATGGGGTAGAGGAGACCCAGTACTTC. It codes for CASSQYRDGVEETQYF.

The chain recombines TRBV2 with TRBJ2-1; 7 bases match TRBD2. This CDR3 contains 12 residues. The germline V gene encodes CDR1 SNHLY and CDR2 FYNNEI. Unmatched junction bases numbered 5, after V lost 6 bases and J lost 9 bases. Here the CDR3 DNA reads TGTGCCAGCAGGGCTAGCGGAATTGAGCAGTTCTTC. It codes for CASRASGIEQFF. The full variable domain, its missing parts supplied by reference TRBV2 and TRBJ2-1, is EPEVTQTPSHQVTQMGQEVILRCVPISNHLYFYWYRQILGQKVEFLVSFYNNEISEKSEIFDDQFSVERPDGSNFTLKIRSTKLEDSAMYFCASRASGIEQFFGPGTRLTVL.

The V and J genes are TRBV27 and TRBJ2-7; D perhaps matches TRBD2 (6 bases). CDR1 and CDR2 (germline): MNHEY, SMNVEV (reference sequence). Trimming left V 6 bases short and J 0 bases short, with 12 bases between. This CDR3 comprises 14 residues. The CDR3 reads CASSRGTSSYEQYF. The CDR3 DNA reads TGTGCCAGCAGCCGCGGGACCAGCTCCTACGAGCAGTACTTC.

The J gene is TRBJ2-7, the V gene TRBV28, with 11 bases aligning to TRBD2. There are 16 residues in the CDR3. Germline CDR1 is MDHEN and CDR2 is SYDVKM. V lost 6 bases, J lost 3 bases, and 10 bases stayed unmatched. CDR3 region: CASSFSGRGLDYEQYF. CDR3 sequence (DNA): TGTGCCAGCAGCTTTAGCGGGAGGGGTTTAGACTACGAGCAGTACTTC.

V and J are TRBV6-5 and TRBJ2-7; weak D call: TRBD2 (5 bases). Germline V CDR1 and CDR2: MNHEY, SVGAGI. This CDR3 comprises 15 residues. The V and J ends lost 1 base and 2 bases respectively, with 12 bases between them. CDR3 DNA: TGTGCCAGCAGTTACTTTCCCTTCGGGGCCTACGAGCAGTACTTC. Protein product: CASSYFPFGAYEQYF.

The genes are TRBV6-5 and TRBJ2-2; 9 bases line up with TRBD2. The CDR3 extends over 15 amino acids. Germline values: CDR1 MNHEY, CDR2 SVGAGI. Germline trimming cut 6 bases from V and 3 bases from J; bases unmatched to any gene: 5. The CDR3 loop reads CASSLVAGDTGELFF. DNA for the CDR3: TGTGCCAGCAGCCTCGTAGCGGGAGACACCGGGGAGCTGTTTTTT.

The chain employs TRBV7-6 and TRBJ2-7; D gene ambiguous. The CDR3 contains 13 residues. Germline CDR1 is SGHVS and CDR2 is FNYEAQ. V lost 1 base, J lost 6 bases, and 10 bases lay in between. The CDR3 spells CASSLGVRFEQYF. In nucleotides, the CDR3 is TGTGCCAGCAGCTTAGGGGTCCGGTTCGAGCAGTACTTC.

The chain uses TRBV29-1 and TRBJ1-1; D not resolved. The V gene lost 7 bases and the J gene lost 1 base, with 13 bases spanning the gap. The CDR3 consists of 13 residues. The germline V gene encodes CDR1 SQVTM and CDR2 ANQGSEA. For the CDR3, the DNA is TGCAGCGGCCTTATTGAGTCGAACACTGAAGCTTTCTTT. Its translation: CSGLIESNTEAFF.

The genes are TRBV29-1 and TRBJ2-2; D remains unclear. CDR3 size: 13 residues. The germline CDR1 and CDR2 sequences are SQVTM and ANQGSEA. V was cut by 1 base and J by 4 bases, with 7 bases left in between. CDR3 protein: CSVEAWGTGELFF. The CDR3, as DNA: TGCAGCGTTGAAGCCTGGGGCACCGGGGAGCTGTTTTTT.

The chain carries TRBV7-9 and TRBJ2-7, with TRBD1 matching over 7 bases. Germline V gives CDR1 SEHNR, CDR2 FQNEAQ (reference sequence). The V segment lost 6 bases and the J segment 1 base; nucleotides outside the gene matches: 6. The CDR3 has 14 amino acids. The CDR3 is CASSTGQVSYEQYF. The CDR3 DNA follows: TGTGCCAGCAGTACCGGACAGGTTTCCTACGAGCAGTACTTC.

With respect to this clone: The junction does not match germline at one end; this may be a read error. V and J are TRBV19 and TRBJ1-5; a possible D gene is TRBD1 (6 bases). Germline CDR1 reads LNHDA; CDR2 reads SQIVND (reference sequence). The CDR3 length is 11 residues. The CDR3 DNA reads as TGTGCCAGTAGTACCGGGACACTTCTCAATTTT. Its translation: CASSTGTLLNF.